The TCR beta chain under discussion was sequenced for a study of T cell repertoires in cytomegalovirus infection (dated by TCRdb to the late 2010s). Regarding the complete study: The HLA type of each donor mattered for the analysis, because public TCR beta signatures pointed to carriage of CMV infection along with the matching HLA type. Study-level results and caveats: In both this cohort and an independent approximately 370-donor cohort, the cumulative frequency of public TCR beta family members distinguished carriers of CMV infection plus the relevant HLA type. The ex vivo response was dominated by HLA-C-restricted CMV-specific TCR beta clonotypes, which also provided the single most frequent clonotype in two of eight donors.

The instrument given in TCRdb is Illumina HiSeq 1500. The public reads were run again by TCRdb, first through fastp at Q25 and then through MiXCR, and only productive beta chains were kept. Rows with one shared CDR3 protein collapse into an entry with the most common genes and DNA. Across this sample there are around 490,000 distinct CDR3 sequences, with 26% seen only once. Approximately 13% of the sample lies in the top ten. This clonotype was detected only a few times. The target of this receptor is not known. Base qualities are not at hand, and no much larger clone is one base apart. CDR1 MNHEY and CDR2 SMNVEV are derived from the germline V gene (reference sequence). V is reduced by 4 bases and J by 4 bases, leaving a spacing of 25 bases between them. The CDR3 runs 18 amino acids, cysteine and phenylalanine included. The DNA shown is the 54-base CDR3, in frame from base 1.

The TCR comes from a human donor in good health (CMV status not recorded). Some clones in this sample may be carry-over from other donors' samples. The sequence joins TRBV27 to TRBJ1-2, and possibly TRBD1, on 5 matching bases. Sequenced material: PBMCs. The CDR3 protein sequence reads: CASSSNKALGGKTYGYTF. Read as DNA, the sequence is TGTGCCAGCAGTTCAAATAAAGCCCTCGGGGGAAAAACCTATGGCTACACCTTC.